Below, 2 T cell receptor beta chains from the same sample are listed, as sequenced in a study of cytomegalovirus exposure and HLA in healthy donors (dated by TCRdb to about 2017). The library was made by the immunoSEQ multiplex PCR assay. For the multiplex PCR, a mixture combining 60 forward primers for TCR Vbeta segments and 13 reverse primers for TCR Jbeta segments was used. Here the immuneACCESS table is served through TCRdb, limited to in-frame sequences with V and J called. Missing clones are a known gap in these copies; in checked studies unresolved V genes cover under half, and the rest lacks a known reason. In all, the sample holds approximately 150,000 clones, and approximately 80% of those were seen once. Approximately 3% of the sample goes to the ten largest clones. What was sequenced was PBMCs. These receptors originate from a male donor in good health and CMV-seronegative.

This clone occurred once. The J gene is TRBJ1-5, the V gene TRBV7-3; D is possibly TRBD1 (5 bases). CDR3 length equals 18 residues. The germline CDR1 and CDR2 sequences are SGHTA and FQGTGA. Trimming cost V 5 bases and J 7 bases, with 27 bases left between them. The CDR3 coding sequence is TGTGCCAGCAGCGGGGGAGGGGTGACCTCTATTGCTTACCAGCCCCAGCATTTT. Translated, it gives CASSGGGVTSIAYQPQHF.

This chain uses TRBV5-1 with TRBJ1-4, with 7 nucleotides matching TRBD1. V lost 1 base to trimming and J lost 5 bases; unmatched junction nucleotides: 5. CDR3 size: 15 residues. Germline lookup yields CDR1 SGHRS and CDR2 YFSETQ. This chain's CDR3 is CASSLRDSLNEKLFF. The CDR3 DNA sequence: TGCGCCAGCAGCTTGAGGGACAGTCTCAATGAAAAACTGTTTTTT. Combining the CDR3 with reference TRBV5-1 and TRBJ1-4 gives the whole variable domain KAGVTQTPRYLIKTRGQQVTLSCSPISGHRSVSWYQQTPGQGLQFLFEYFSETQRNKGNFPGRFSGRQFSNSRSEMNVSTLELGDSALYLCASSLRDSLNEKLFFGSGTQLSVL.